The clone carrying this T cell receptor beta chain was seen a handful of times. The CDR3 length is 18 residues. Losses at the gene ends were 2 bases for V and 2 bases for J; bases not matched to a gene: 11. Germline CDR1 reads LNHDA; CDR2 reads SQIVND (reference sequence). The data derive from a study of shared T cell receptors in the human thymus. Some clones are missing from TCRdb's copy, which holds only in-frame ones; the method was immunoSEQ multiplex PCR. The sample lists approximately 760,000 clones, 70% to 90% seen once, with around 0.0099% in the top ten. These data were likewise used in another study, on human thymus T cells. That source notes: Thymus tissue was removed during corrective cardiac surgery. Thymic and blood repertoires seemed to show skewed V and J gene use.

The chain combines TRBV19 with TRBJ2-1; TRBD1 matches at 8 bases. The sample consisted of thymocytes. The clonotype was recovered from a girl under three years old with a congenital heart defect. The CDR3 sequence: CASSISASRGLTYNEQFF. CDR3 nucleotides: TGTGCCAGTAGTATATCGGCCTCCAGGGGGCTGACCTACAATGAGCAGTTCTTC.